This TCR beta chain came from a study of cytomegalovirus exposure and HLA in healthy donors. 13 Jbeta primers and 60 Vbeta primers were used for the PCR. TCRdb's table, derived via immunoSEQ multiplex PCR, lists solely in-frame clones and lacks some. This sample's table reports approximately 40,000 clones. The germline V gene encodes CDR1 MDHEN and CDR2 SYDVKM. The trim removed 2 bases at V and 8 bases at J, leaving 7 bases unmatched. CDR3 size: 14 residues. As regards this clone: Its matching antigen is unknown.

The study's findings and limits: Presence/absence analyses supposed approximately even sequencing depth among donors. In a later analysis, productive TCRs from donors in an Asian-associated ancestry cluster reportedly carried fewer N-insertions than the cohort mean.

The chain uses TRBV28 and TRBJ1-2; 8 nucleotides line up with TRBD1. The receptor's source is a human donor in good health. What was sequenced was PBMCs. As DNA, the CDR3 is TGTGCCAGCAGTTTAGGGCAGGGGGCGGGAGGCTACACCTTC. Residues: CASSLGQGAGGYTF.